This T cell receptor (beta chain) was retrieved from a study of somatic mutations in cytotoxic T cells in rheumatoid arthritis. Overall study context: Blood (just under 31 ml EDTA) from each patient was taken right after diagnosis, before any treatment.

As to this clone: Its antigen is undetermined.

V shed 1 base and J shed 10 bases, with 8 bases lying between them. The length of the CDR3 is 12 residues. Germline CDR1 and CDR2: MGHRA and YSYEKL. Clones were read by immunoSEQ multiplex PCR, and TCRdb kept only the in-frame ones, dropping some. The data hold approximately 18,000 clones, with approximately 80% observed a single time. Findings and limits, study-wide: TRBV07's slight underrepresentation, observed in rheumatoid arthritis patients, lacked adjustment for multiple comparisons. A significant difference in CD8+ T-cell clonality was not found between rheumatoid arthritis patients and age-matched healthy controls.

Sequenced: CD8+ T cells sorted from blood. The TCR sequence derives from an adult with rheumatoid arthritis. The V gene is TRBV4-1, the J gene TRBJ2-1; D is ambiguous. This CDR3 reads CASSQGVREQFF. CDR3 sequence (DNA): TGCGCCAGCAGCCAAGGGGTGAGGGAGCAGTTCTTC.